Detailed here is one TCR beta chain. What it binds is unknown. The V end was cut by 4 bases, the J end by 2 bases, with 16 bases between. The length of the CDR3 is 15 residues. Germline-derived CDR1 and CDR2 are SGHNT and YYREEE (reference sequence). These data originate in a study of EBV T-cell therapy then PD-1 blockade in nasopharyngeal carcinoma. Time point here: 266 days after commencement of treatment, after nivolumab therapy. The treatment was: AdE1-LMPpoly-expanded autologous EBV-specific T-cell therapy followed by anti-PD-1 nivolumab. Here immunoSEQ multiplex PCR was the method, and the copy in TCRdb shows in-frame clones only, minus some. Of about 20,000 clones detected, about 88% appear once; the ten largest clones hold approximately 31%.

The source is a man aged 35 to 55 with nasopharyngeal carcinoma. Sequencing was performed on CD8+ T cells from blood, taken at day 266 from a patient whose treatment included autologous EBV-specific T cells and nivolumab. The chain uses TRBV5-4 and TRBJ2-7; D is unclear. The CDR3 DNA follows: TGTGCCAGCAGCCATTTCGGCGGCCCGACCTACGAGCAGTACTTC. This translates into CASSHFGGPTYEQYF.